This TCR beta chain is drawn from a study of blood T cell repertoires in COVID-19. Only a few counts were recorded for this clone. The CDR3 runs 13 residues. CDR1 MNHEY and CDR2 SVGEGT come from the germline V gene. With 5 bases removed from V and 0 bases from J, the gap between germline ends came to 8 bases. Sequenced by immunoSEQ multiplex PCR; TCRdb stores in-frame clones only, minus some. The sample contains around 340,000 clones, approximately 86% of which appear only once. Those enrolled in Seattle joined during active infection and were followed longitudinally afterward. Sequencing used peripheral blood. The rearrangement uses TRBV6-2 or TRBV6-3 and TRBJ2-7, with D perhaps TRBD2 (5 bases). This TCR was recovered from a woman aged 55-69 years with COVID-19, enrolled during active disease. CDR3 loop: CASSREDSYEQYF. The CDR3 nucleotides are TGTGCCAGCAGTCGGGAAGACTCCTACGAGCAGTACTTC.